These 27 T cell receptor beta chains share one sample of origin, sequenced in a study of blood T cell repertoires in COVID-19. Repertoires were generated with immunoSEQ multiplex PCR, while TCRdb's copy carries only in-frame clones and drops some. The sample carries some 120,000 clones, approximately 80% recorded once. The material sequenced was peripheral blood. These receptor sequences come from an older woman with acute or convalescent COVID-19.

The V call is TRBV18, the J call TRBJ2-5; 9 bases agree with TRBD2. After removal of 0 bases from V and 5 bases from J, the junction contained 13 bases not matched to a gene. The CDR3 has 18 residues. Germline CDR1 is KGHSH and CDR2 is LQKENI. CDR3 residues: CASSPPGRSGGPGETQYF. The CDR3 nucleotides read TGTGCCAGCTCACCACCGGGTAGGAGCGGGGGGCCAGGGGAGACCCAGTACTTC.

This clone has a handful of counts. The rearrangement links TRBV27 to TRBJ2-1; 9 positions agree with TRBD2. The CDR3 is 14 residues long. From germline, CDR1 is MNHEY and CDR2 SMNVEV (reference sequence). The trim removed 6 bases at V and 6 bases at J, leaving 6 bases unmatched. CDR3 residues: CASRRGGFVNEQFF. The CDR3 DNA follows: TGTGCCAGCAGGCGGGGGGGCTTCGTCAATGAGCAGTTCTTC.

This chain links TRBV11-2 with TRBJ2-7; tentative D call: TRBD2 (6 bases). Per the germline V gene, CDR1 is SGHAT and CDR2 is FQNNGV. Deletions cut 3 bases from V and 6 bases from J, with 12 bases between. The CDR3 spans 13 residues. Here the CDR3 reads CASSFSGEGEQYF. For the CDR3, the DNA is TGTGCCAGCAGCTTTTCGGGAGAGGGCGAGCAGTACTTC.

The chain has TRBV7-3 and TRBJ2-2, with a possible D match to TRBD2 (6 bases). Trimming took 4 bases from V and 3 from J, leaving 12 bases between them. Germline CDR1 and CDR2: SGHTA and FQGTGA. The CDR3 contains 15 residues. The CDR3, as DNA: TGTGCCAGCAGCTCCCTCGGAGGGGACACCGGGGAGCTGTTTTTT. It specifies CASSSLGGDTGELFF.

The V gene is TRBV14, the J gene TRBJ1-3; 7 bases are a match to TRBD1. V trimming: 1 base; J trimming: 4 bases; junction bases outside the gene matches: 4. The CDR3 consists of 15 residues. Looked up from germline, CDR1 is SGHDN and CDR2 is FVKESK. The CDR3 protein is CASSQGQGAGNTIYF. The CDR3 DNA is TGTGCCAGCAGCCAAGGACAGGGAGCCGGAAACACCATATATTTT. The full variable domain, rest sourced from reference TRBV14 and TRBJ1-3, is EAGVTQFPSHSVIEKGQTVTLRCDPISGHDNLYWYRRVMGKEIKFLLHFVKESKQDESGMPNNRFLAERTGGTYSTLKVQPAELEDSGVYFCASSQGQGAGNTIYFGEGSWLTVV.

The rearrangement joins TRBV9 to TRBJ1-5, with 9 nucleotides matching TRBD1. Germline CDR1 reads SGDLS; CDR2 reads YYNGEE. The CDR3 sequence is 14 residues long. Germline trimming cut 3 bases from V and 7 bases from J; bases unmatched to any gene: 5. Here the CDR3 DNA reads TGTGCCAGCAGCGAGACAGGGGGTTTACAGCCCCAGCATTTT. As protein: CASSETGGLQPQHF.

The chain is built from TRBV6-5 and TRBJ1-1; D not resolved. CDR3 length: 14 amino acids. Trimming pared 0 bases from V and 1 base from J, leaving 6 bases between. CDR1 and CDR2 from the germline V gene are MNHEY and SVGAGI. The CDR3 sequence: CASSYSRTNTEAFF. For the CDR3, the DNA is TGTGCCAGCAGTTACTCTAGAACGAACACTGAAGCTTTCTTT.

The chain employs TRBV19 and TRBJ2-7; 9 bases align to TRBD2. Germline V CDR1 and CDR2: LNHDA, SQIVND (reference sequence). The CDR3 length is 14 residues. V dropped 5 bases and J dropped 5; count of bases not matched to a gene: 7. The CDR3 spells CASSVGGGADEQYF. In DNA, the CDR3 is TGTGCCAGTAGTGTCGGCGGGGGGGCCGACGAGCAGTACTTC.

This clone was seen only once. This chain connects TRBV11-3 to TRBJ2-3, with 8 bases fitting TRBD1. The CDR3 is made up of 16 amino acids. Losses at the gene ends were 5 bases for V and 4 bases for J; bases not matched to a gene: 11. The germline V gene encodes CDR1 SGHNT and CDR2 YENEEA. CDR3 in DNA: TGTGCCAGCAGCCTTCCGGCTGCAGGGGGCCCAGATACGCAGTATTTT. Amino acids: CASSLPAAGGPDTQYF. Supplemented by reference TRBV11-3 and TRBJ2-3, the full variable domain reads EAGVVQSPRYKIIEKKQPVAFWCNPISGHNTLYWYLQNLGQGPELLIRYENEEAVDDSQLPKDRFSAERLKGVDSTLKIQPAELGDSAVYLCASSLPAAGGPDTQYFGPGTRLTVL.

The gene calls are TRBV28 and TRBJ1-2, with 8 bases lining up with TRBD1. Germline V CDR1 and CDR2: MDHEN, SYDVKM. The CDR3 has 14 residues. The V and J ends lost 2 bases and 3 bases, in that order; junction bases with no gene match: 2. The CDR3 region has the DNA TGTGCCAGCAGTTTAGCGGGACAGGACTATGGCTACACCTTC. Its protein is CASSLAGQDYGYTF.

This clone came up once. The chain is built from TRBV6-6 and TRBJ1-5; D may be TRBD1 (6 bases). The germline gives CDR1 MNHNY, CDR2 SVGAGI (reference sequence). The CDR3 runs 16 residues. The V end lost 1 base, the J end lost 3 bases, and 13 bases lay between the germline ends. CDR3 nucleotide sequence: TGTGCCAGCAGTTACTTCTACAGGGAGATCAATCAGCCCCAGCATTTT. Translating it yields CASSYFYREINQPQHF.

The CDR3 reads CASSPSSYEQYF. CDR3 nucleotides: TGTGCCAGCTCCCCGAGCTCCTACGAGCAGTACTTC. The chain recombines TRBV18 with TRBJ2-7; D gene unclear. This CDR3 is 12 amino acids long. The germline V and J ends were trimmed by 6 bases and 0 bases, with 6 bases remaining between them. Germline assignment: CDR1 KGHSH and CDR2 LQKENI. Complete variable domain (other parts from reference TRBV18 and TRBJ2-7): NAGVMQNPRHLVRRRGQEARLRCSPMKGHSHVYWYRQLPEEGLKFMVYLQKENIIDESGMPKERFSAEFPKEGPSILRIQQVVRGDSAAYFCASSPSSYEQYFGPGTRLTVT.

The V gene is TRBV7-9, the J gene TRBJ2-7; D unresolved. The CDR3 contains 12 residues. Trimming left V 5 bases short and J 3 bases short, with 8 bases between. Germline assignment: CDR1 SEHNR and CDR2 FQNEAQ (reference sequence). This CDR3 reads CASSKESYEQYF. CDR3 DNA: TGTGCCAGCAGCAAAGAGAGCTACGAGCAGTACTTC.

CDR3 sequence: CAWSEGAPAQPQHF. CDR3 DNA sequence: TGTGCCTGGAGTGAAGGGGCCCCCGCTCAGCCCCAGCATTTT. The V gene is TRBV30, the J gene TRBJ1-5; D may be TRBD1 (5 bases). The CDR3 sequence is 14 residues long. Trimming pared 1 base from V and 6 bases from J, leaving 13 bases between. The germline V gene encodes CDR1 GTSNPN and CDR2 SVGIG (reference sequence).

In its sample, this clone was seen a few times. The gene calls are TRBV5-1 and TRBJ1-2, with D maybe TRBD1 (5 bases). Germline CDR1 is SGHRS and CDR2 is YFSETQ. CDR3 length: 14 residues. The V and J ends lost 3 bases and 8 bases respectively, with 17 bases between them. Here the CDR3 reads CASSSTGTTSGYTF. As DNA, the CDR3 is TGCGCCAGCAGCTCAACCGGGACTACCTCGGGCTACACCTTC.

This rearrangement joins TRBV6-1 to TRBJ2-5; D is perhaps TRBD1 (6 bases). This CDR3 contains 14 residues. V was trimmed by 5 bases and J by 5 bases, leaving 15 bases between them. Germline V gene lookup returns CDR1 MNHNS and CDR2 SASEGT. The CDR3 coding sequence is TGTGCCAGCAGTAAGCCCTGGCAGGGGGAGACCCAGTACTTC. Translated, it gives CASSKPWQGETQYF.

Comments on this clone: The same CDR3 arises from other DNA sequences in this sample as well. This rearrangement joins TRBV19 to TRBJ2-3; 7 bases line up with TRBD2. V dropped 6 bases and J dropped 1; count of bases not matched to a gene: 1. CDR1 is LNHDA and CDR2 is SQIVND in the germline V gene (reference sequence). The CDR3 totals 13 residues. The CDR3 is CASRGGGTDTQYF. For the CDR3, the DNA is TGTGCCAGTAGGGGAGGGGGCACAGATACGCAGTATTTT.

The chain links TRBV28 to TRBJ2-5; 7 nucleotides line up with TRBD2. The germline gives CDR1 MDHEN, CDR2 SYDVKM. The CDR3 runs to 15 residues. Trimming cost V 3 bases and J 7 bases; bases outside gene matches: 11. This chain's CDR3 is CASSFQAFGEGTQYF. For the CDR3, the DNA is TGTGCCAGCAGTTTCCAGGCCTTCGGGGAGGGGACCCAGTACTTC.

The V call is TRBV12-3 or TRBV12-4, the J call TRBJ1-2, with D perhaps TRBD1 (6 bases). The CDR3 contains 12 residues. Trimming cost V 11 bases and J 6 bases, with 16 bases left between them. CDR3 coding DNA: TGTGCCGCAATACAGGGCGGCGATGGCTACACCTTC. This codes for CAAIQGGDGYTF.

This clone was seen once. This sequence joins TRBV6-5 and TRBJ2-1, with TRBD1 as a possible D gene (5 bases). The CDR3 has 11 amino acids. V was trimmed by 6 bases and J by 5 bases, leaving 5 bases between them. CDR1 is MNHEY, CDR2 SVGAGI, per germline. The CDR3 nucleotides are TGTGCCAGCAGGGACAACAATGAGCAGTTCTTC. Its protein is CASRDNNEQFF.

This clone was recorded only once. This chain connects TRBV7-9 to TRBJ2-1; no clear D. V was trimmed by 3 bases and J by 2 bases, leaving 11 bases between them. The V gene's germline CDR1 is SEHNR and CDR2 FQNEAQ (reference sequence). The CDR3 covers 15 residues. For the CDR3, the DNA is TGTGCCAGCAGCTTTAGTATCGTTCCCTACAATGAGCAGTTCTTC. It is translated as CASSFSIVPYNEQFF.

This chain links TRBV28 with TRBJ1-6; 12 bases line up with TRBD1. This CDR3 is built from 15 residues. Germline-derived CDR1 and CDR2 are MDHEN and SYDVKM. Germline trimming cut 6 bases from V and 7 bases from J; bases unmatched to any gene: 4. The CDR3 is CASSMGQGANSPLHF. CDR3 bases: TGTGCCAGCAGCATGGGACAGGGGGCAAATTCACCCCTCCACTTT.

This clone was picked up a small number of times. V usage is TRBV11-3 and J usage is TRBJ2-1; D gene ambiguous. The CDR3 is 13 amino acids. Germline V gives CDR1 SGHNT, CDR2 YENEEA. V lost 1 base to trimming and J lost 7 bases, with 8 bases between them. For the CDR3, the DNA is TGTGCCAGCAGCTTAGGGCCAATTAATGAGCAGTTCTTC. It translates to CASSLGPINEQFF.

Details on this clone: The sample holds other DNA sequences that translate to the same CDR3. The chain carries TRBV7-8 and TRBJ1-5, with TRBD1 matching 10 bases. The CDR3 totals 14 residues. Germline CDR1 reads SGHVS; CDR2 reads FQNEAQ. The V gene end was trimmed by 4 bases and the J gene end by 5 bases; junction bases not matched to a gene: 2. CDR3 DNA sequence: TGTGCCAGCAGCTACGGGACAGGGGATCAGCCCCAGCATTTT. Its translation: CASSYGTGDQPQHF.

The chain joins TRBV3-1 (or the pseudogene TRBV3-2) to TRBJ2-3; 8 bases agree with TRBD2. Germline trimming cut 0 bases from V and 6 bases from J; bases unmatched to any gene: 5. CDR1 LGHDT and CDR2 YNNKEL come from the germline V gene (reference sequence). The CDR3 loop spans 15 amino acids. The CDR3 here is CASSQEAGGADTQYF. In DNA, the CDR3 is TGTGCCAGCAGCCAAGAGGCGGGAGGAGCGGATACGCAGTATTTT.

In this sample, this clone turned up once. J is TRBJ2-7 and V is TRBV9; D may be TRBD2 (7 bases). This CDR3 has 15 amino acids. Between the trimmed V and J ends, which lost 6 bases and 5 bases, there was a span of 21 bases. Germline V lookup: CDR1 SGDLS, CDR2 YYNGEE. The CDR3 spells CASKRGTEGRDEQYF. As DNA, the CDR3 is TGTGCCAGCAAAAGGGGGACTGAGGGGAGGGACGAGCAGTACTTC.

This clone was seen only once. The chain combines TRBV5-6 with TRBJ2-6, with 11 bases matching TRBD1. The CDR3 sequence is 17 residues long. Germline values: CDR1 SGHDT, CDR2 YYEEEE. With V trimmed by 5 bases and J by 1 base, 5 bases remained unmatched. CDR3 loop: CASSWRDRGSGANVLTF. CDR3 DNA sequence: TGTGCCAGCAGTTGGCGGGACAGGGGGTCTGGGGCCAACGTCCTGACTTTC.